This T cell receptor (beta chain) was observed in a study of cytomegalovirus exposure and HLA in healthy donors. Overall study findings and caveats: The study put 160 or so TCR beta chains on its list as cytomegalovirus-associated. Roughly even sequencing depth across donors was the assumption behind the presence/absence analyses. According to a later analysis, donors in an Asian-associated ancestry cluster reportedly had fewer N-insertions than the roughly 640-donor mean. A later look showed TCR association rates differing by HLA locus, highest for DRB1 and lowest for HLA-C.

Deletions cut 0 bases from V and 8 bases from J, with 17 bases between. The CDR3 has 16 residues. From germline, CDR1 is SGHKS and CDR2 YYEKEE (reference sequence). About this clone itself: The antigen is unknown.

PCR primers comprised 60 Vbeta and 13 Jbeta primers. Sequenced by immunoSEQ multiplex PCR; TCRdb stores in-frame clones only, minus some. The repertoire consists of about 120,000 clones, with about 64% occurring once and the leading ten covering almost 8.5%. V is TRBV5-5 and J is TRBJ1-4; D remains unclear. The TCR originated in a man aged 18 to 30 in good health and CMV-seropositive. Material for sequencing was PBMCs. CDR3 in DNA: TGTGCCAGCAGCTTGGGAGGGAGCCCCCTTAAGGAAAAACTGTTTTTT. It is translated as CASSLGGSPLKEKLFF.